This T cell receptor beta chain was retrieved from a study of blood T cell repertoires in COVID-19. The assay was immunoSEQ multiplex PCR, and TCRdb's table has in-frame clones only and misses some. The table has about 150,000 clones, about 81% seen once. Clinical history reported by participants formed the basis on which cohorts were assigned. The recovered donors of Cohort 3 showed two negative PCRs, clearance, or symptom resolution. The CDR3 covers 14 residues. Germline V gene data show CDR1 as SGHVS and CDR2 as FNYEAQ. Losses at the gene ends were 3 bases for V and 14 bases for J; bases not matched to a gene: 10.

Material: PBMCs or T cells enriched from blood (not recorded which). The gene calls are TRBV7-6 and TRBJ1-4; 9 nucleotides agree with TRBD1. The sequence derives from a man in his fifties or sixties who had recovered from COVID-19. The CDR3: CASSLSPGQGDLFF. CDR3 sequence (DNA): TGTGCCAGCAGCTTGAGCCCGGGACAGGGAGACCTGTTTTTT.